These T cell receptor beta chains were read from a single sample in a study of shared clonotypes between healthy human individuals. The assay was immunoSEQ multiplex PCR, and TCRdb's table has in-frame clones only and misses some. The sample includes over 2 million clones, approximately 95% of them seen just once. Sequenced input: naive CD8+ T cells sorted from blood. The receptors originated from a man between 18 and 29 years old in good health. Each CDR3 is given with its conserved first and last residue.

CDR3	J	V
CAIIYISQPVGGSNQPQHF	TRBJ1-5	TRBV23-1
CASSPRGSREGISRNEQYF	TRBJ2-7	TRBV7-9
CASSRPGSEAFF	TRBJ1-1	TRBV6-5
CASSSVLAETQYF	TRBJ2-5	TRBV5-6
CASSPGQLNYGYTF	TRBJ1-2	TRBV7-9
CASSLPPDTQYF	TRBJ2-3	TRBV7-9
CSVGDRLHEQYF	TRBJ2-7	TRBV29-1
CASSSSSTGFMDEQYF	TRBJ2-7	TRBV28
CASSPGLDYEQYF	TRBJ2-7	TRBV5-8
CASSLAAGYSGNTIYF	TRBJ1-3	TRBV5-1
CASSPVQGGLGEQYF	TRBJ2-7	TRBV4-3
CASGLASYEQYF	TRBJ2-7	TRBV12-5
CASSQDQGGYNGYTF	TRBJ1-2	TRBV4-3
CASSLGQGTYEQYF	TRBJ2-7	TRBV11-2
CASSFQDTRIANYGYTF	TRBJ1-2	TRBV27
CASSYLEGRTEAFF	TRBJ1-1	TRBV6-5
CASSPRDTQETQYF	TRBJ2-5	TRBV4-1
CAWRRRGPNTEAFF	TRBJ1-1	TRBV30
CASSIDREGSTYEQYF	TRBJ2-7	TRBV19
CASSQELAGAYNEQFF	TRBJ2-1	TRBV4-1
CSVEGPAEAFF	TRBJ1-1	TRBV29-1
CASSLGQLQETQYF	TRBJ2-5	TRBV5-4
CASSLRGDLQYF	TRBJ2-3	TRBV5-6
CASSLSSLGGGPEKLFF	TRBJ1-4	TRBV27
CASSLSTGSYEQYF	TRBJ2-7	TRBV4-3
CASSVAGFGTDTQYF	TRBJ2-3	TRBV9
CASTWSSYNEQFF	TRBJ2-1	TRBV2
CASRHTLGSYEQYF	TRBJ2-7	TRBV28
CASSFEPTNTEAFF	TRBJ1-1	TRBV11-3
CASSFQRDYEQYF	TRBJ2-7	TRBV7-8
CASSFSGSSTGELFF	TRBJ2-2	TRBV7-9
CASSLEVAGGRETQYF	TRBJ2-5	TRBV5-6
CASSLTGGTKNIQYF	TRBJ2-4	TRBV7-9
CASLRGDQETQYF	TRBJ2-5	TRBV2
CASSLGSSSYEQYF	TRBJ2-7	TRBV5-6
CASSPWTLQGETQYF	TRBJ2-5	TRBV11-2
CASSHWTGDNEQFF	TRBJ2-1	TRBV14
CASSPSIGYEQYF	TRBJ2-7	TRBV7-7
CASSPDRGDTIYF	TRBJ1-3	TRBV7-6
CASSVGQGVSTEDGYTF	TRBJ1-2	TRBV9
CASRSDEAFF	TRBJ1-1	TRBV2
CASPGGAVGTEAFF	TRBJ1-1	TRBV5-8
CASSLARGRDSSYEQYF	TRBJ2-7	TRBV7-8
CASSSGTSLGTDTQYF	TRBJ2-3	TRBV5-6
CASNNMDIYEQYF	TRBJ2-7	TRBV5-6
CATRGSLNTEAFF	TRBJ1-1	TRBV10-3
CASSQEPGQSYNEQFF	TRBJ2-1	TRBV4-1
CASSLSYPDGGTSGPYNEQFF	TRBJ2-1	TRBV27
CASPLSDPGNYGYTF	TRBJ1-2	TRBV7-9
CASSSYLEDTQYF	TRBJ2-3	TRBV28
CSVEETGVADTQYF	TRBJ2-3	TRBV29-1
CSASPGETQYF	TRBJ2-5	TRBV20-1
CASSGGTNPREQYF	TRBJ2-7	TRBV5-4
CASSSWTSGYNEQFF	TRBJ2-1	TRBV7-2
CASSGTGTSYEQYF	TRBJ2-7	TRBV19
CASTSPGSLGNEQFF	TRBJ2-1	TRBV6-5
CASSTGTGFNEKLFF	TRBJ1-4	TRBV9
CASSDDRADTQYF	TRBJ2-3	TRBV2
CASGHSGERMWGETQYF	TRBJ2-5	TRBV12-5
CASRYLAGGWDEQFF	TRBJ2-1	TRBV6-5